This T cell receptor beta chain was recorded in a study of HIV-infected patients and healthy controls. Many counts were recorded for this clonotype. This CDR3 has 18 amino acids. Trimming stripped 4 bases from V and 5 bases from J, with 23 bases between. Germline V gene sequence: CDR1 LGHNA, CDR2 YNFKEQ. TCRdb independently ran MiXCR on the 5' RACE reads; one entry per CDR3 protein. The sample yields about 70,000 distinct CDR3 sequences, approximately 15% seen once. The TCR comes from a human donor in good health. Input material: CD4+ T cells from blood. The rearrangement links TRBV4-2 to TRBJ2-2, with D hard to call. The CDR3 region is CASSRPAVSSKPTGELFF. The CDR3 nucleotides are TGTGCCAGCAGCCGACCGGCGGTCAGTTCAAAGCCAACCGGGGAGCTGTTTTTT.